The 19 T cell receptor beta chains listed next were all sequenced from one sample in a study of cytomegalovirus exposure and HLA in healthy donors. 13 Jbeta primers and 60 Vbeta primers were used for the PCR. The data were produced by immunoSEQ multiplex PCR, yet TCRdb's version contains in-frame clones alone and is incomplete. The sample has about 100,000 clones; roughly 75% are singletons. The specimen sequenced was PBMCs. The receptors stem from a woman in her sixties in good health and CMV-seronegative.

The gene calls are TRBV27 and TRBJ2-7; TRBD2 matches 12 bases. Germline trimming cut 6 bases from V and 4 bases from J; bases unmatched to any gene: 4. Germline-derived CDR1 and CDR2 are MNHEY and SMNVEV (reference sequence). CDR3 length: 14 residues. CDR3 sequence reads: CASRPGLAGYEQYF. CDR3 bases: TGTGCCAGCAGACCGGGACTAGCGGGTTACGAGCAGTACTTC.

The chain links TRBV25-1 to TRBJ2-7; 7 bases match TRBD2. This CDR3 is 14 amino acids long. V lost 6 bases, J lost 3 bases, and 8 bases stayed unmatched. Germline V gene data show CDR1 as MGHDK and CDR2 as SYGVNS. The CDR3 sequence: CASRRFAGDYEQYF. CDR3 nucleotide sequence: TGTGCCAGCAGGAGATTCGCGGGAGACTACGAGCAGTACTTC.

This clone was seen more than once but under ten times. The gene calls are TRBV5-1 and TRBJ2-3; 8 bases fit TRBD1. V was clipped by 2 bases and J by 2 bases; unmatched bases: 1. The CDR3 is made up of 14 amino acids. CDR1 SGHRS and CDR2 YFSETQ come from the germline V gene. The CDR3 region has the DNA TGCGCCAGCAGCTTTCAGGGGGCCACAGATACGCAGTATTTT. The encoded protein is CASSFQGATDTQYF.

The CDR3 bases are TGTGCCAGCTCTGAAGGGACAGGCTACTACGAGCAGTACTTC. Translated, it gives CASSEGTGYYEQYF. The chain links TRBV27 to TRBJ2-7, with 8 positions matching TRBD1. V trimming: 8 bases; J trimming: 3 bases; junction bases outside the gene matches: 9. This CDR3 region has 14 residues. Per germline, CDR1 MNHEY and CDR2 SMNVEV (reference sequence).

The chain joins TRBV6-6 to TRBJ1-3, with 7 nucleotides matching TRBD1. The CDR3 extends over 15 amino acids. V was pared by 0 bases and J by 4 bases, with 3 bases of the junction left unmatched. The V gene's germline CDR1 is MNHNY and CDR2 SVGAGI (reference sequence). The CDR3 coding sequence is TGTGCCAGCAGTTACTCTGGGACAGTCGGAAACACCATATATTTT. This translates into CASSYSGTVGNTIYF.

DNA of the CDR3: TGTGCCAGCTCGCCGTTATCAAGGGGTGGAACTGAAGCTTTCTTT. It translates to CASSPLSRGGTEAFF. The chain carries TRBV18 and TRBJ1-1; maybe TRBD1 (5 bases). With 6 bases removed from V and 5 bases from J, the gap between germline ends came to 19 bases. This CDR3 has 15 residues. Per the germline V gene, CDR1 is KGHSH and CDR2 is LQKENI.

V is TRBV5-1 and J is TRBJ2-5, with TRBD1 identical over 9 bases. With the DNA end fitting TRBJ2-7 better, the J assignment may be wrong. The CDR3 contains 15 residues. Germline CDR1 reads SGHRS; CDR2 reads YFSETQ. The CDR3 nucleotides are TGCGCCAGCAGCAAGTGGACAGGGGCGTTCTACGAGCAGTACTTC. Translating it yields CASSKWTGAFYEQYF.

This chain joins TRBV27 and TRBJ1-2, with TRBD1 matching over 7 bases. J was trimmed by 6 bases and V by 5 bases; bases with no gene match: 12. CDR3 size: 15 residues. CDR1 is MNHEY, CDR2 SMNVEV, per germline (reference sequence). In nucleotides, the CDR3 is TGTGCCAGCAGTCCCGGGGACAGCGGTTACCATGGCTACACCTTC. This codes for CASSPGDSGYHGYTF.

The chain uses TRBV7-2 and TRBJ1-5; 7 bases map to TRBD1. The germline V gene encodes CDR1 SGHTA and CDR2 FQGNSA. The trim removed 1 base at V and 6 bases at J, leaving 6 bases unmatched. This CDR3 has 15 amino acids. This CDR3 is CASSLEIHRGQPQHF. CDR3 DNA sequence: TGTGCCAGCAGCTTAGAGATCCACAGGGGTCAGCCCCAGCATTTT.

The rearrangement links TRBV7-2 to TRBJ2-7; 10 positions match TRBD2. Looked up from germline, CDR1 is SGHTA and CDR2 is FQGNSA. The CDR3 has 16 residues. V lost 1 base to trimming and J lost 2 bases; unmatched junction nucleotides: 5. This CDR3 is CASSLGQRGGTYEQYF. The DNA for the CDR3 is TGTGCCAGCAGCTTAGGCCAGCGGGGGGGGACCTACGAGCAGTACTTC.

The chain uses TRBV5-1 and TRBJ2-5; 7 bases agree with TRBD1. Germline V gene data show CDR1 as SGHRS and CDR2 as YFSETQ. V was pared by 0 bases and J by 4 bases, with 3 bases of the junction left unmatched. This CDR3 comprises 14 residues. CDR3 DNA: TGCGCCAGCAGCTTGGGACAGGGTTCAGAGACCCAGTACTTC. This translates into CASSLGQGSETQYF.

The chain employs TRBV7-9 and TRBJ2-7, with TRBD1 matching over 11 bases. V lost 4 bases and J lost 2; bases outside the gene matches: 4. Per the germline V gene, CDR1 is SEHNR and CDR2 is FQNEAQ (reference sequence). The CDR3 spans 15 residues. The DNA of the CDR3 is TGTGCCAGCAGCTCAGGACAGGGGGCAGCCTACGAGCAGTACTTC. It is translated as CASSSGQGAAYEQYF.

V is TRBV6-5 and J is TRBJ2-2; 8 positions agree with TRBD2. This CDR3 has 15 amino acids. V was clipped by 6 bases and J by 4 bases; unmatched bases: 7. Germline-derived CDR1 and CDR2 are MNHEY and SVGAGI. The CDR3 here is CASSREGRGTGELFF. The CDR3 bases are TGTGCCAGCAGCCGGGAGGGCCGGGGCACCGGGGAGCTGTTTTTT.

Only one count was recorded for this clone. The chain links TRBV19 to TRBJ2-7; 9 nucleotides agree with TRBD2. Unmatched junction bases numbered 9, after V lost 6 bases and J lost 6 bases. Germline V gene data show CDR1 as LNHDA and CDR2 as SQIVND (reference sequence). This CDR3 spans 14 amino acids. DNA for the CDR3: TGTGCCAGTAGCCAAGTCCCGGGACTAGCCGAGCAGTACTTC. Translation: CASSQVPGLAEQYF.

This chain's CDR3 is CASSLDQAFYGYTF. Written as DNA, the CDR3 is TGTGCCAGCAGCTTAGATCAGGCGTTCTATGGCTACACCTTC. J is TRBJ1-2 and V is TRBV7-9; D gene ambiguous. V was pared by 1 base and J by 4 bases, with 10 bases between. CDR1 is SEHNR, CDR2 FQNEAQ, per germline (reference sequence). The CDR3 spans 14 residues.

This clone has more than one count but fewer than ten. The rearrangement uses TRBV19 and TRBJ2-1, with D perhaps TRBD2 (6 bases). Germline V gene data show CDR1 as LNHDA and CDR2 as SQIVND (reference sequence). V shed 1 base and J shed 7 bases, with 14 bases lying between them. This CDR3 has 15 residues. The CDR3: CASSIVSAGRNEQFF. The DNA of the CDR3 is TGTGCCAGTAGTATAGTTTCGGCGGGGAGGAATGAGCAGTTCTTC. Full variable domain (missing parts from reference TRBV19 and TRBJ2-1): DGGITQSPKYLFRKEGQNVTLSCEQNLNHDAMYWYRQDPGQGLRLIYYSQIVNDFQKGDIAEGYSVSREKKESFPLTVTSAQKNPTAFYLCASSIVSAGRNEQFFGPGTRLTVL.

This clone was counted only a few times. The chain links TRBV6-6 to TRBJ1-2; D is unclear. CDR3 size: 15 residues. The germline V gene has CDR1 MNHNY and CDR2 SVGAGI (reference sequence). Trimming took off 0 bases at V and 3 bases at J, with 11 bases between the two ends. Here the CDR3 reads CASSYSMSRDYGYTF. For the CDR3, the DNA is TGTGCCAGCAGTTACTCGATGTCGCGGGACTATGGCTACACCTTC.

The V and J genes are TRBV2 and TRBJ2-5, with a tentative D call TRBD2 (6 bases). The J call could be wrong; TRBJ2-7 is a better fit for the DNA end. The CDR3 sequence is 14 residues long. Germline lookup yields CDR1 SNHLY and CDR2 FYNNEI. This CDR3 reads CASKGLRGRYEQYF. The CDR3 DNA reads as TGTGCCAGCAAGGGACTGCGGGGTCGCTACGAGCAGTACTTC.

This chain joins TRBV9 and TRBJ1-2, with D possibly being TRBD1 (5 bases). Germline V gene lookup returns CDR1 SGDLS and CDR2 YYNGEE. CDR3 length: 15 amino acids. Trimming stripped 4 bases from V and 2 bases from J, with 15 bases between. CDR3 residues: CASSRGGSLNYGYTF. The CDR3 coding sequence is TGTGCCAGCAGCCGGGGGGGGTCCTTAAACTATGGCTACACCTTC.